A selection of T cell receptor beta chains follows, all from one sample in a study of cytotoxic CD8 clonotypes in ibrutinib-treated CLL. This table comes from immunoSEQ multiplex PCR, and its TCRdb copy is limited to in-frame clones, with some not included. The sample carries some 130,000 clones, approximately 81% recorded once. Source: PBMCs, taken after 24 months of ibrutinib treatment. The receptors stem from a human donor with chronic lymphocytic leukemia. The CDR3 runs from the conserved cysteine through the conserved F or W. Fields, in order: V gene, J gene, CDR3 protein.

v_gene: TRBV6-6; j_gene: TRBJ2-2; CDR3aa: CASSYRSVGTGELFF
v_gene: TRBV9; j_gene: TRBJ1-5; CDR3aa: CASSVDGYSNQPQHF
v_gene: TRBV5-1; j_gene: TRBJ1-5; CDR3aa: CASRGAENQPQHF
v_gene: TRBV19; j_gene: TRBJ2-5; CDR3aa: CASSAGLAGGRTQYF
v_gene: TRBV7-9; j_gene: TRBJ1-1; CDR3aa: CASSLPGGSNTEAFF
v_gene: TRBV27; j_gene: TRBJ1-3; CDR3aa: CASSAIPPRETGNTIYF
v_gene: TRBV30; j_gene: TRBJ2-7; CDR3aa: CAWSPKAGTGDVRKYF
v_gene: TRBV30; j_gene: TRBJ2-5; CDR3aa: CAWSVTGGQETQYF
v_gene: TRBV7-2; j_gene: TRBJ1-5; CDR3aa: CASSFGRASNQPQHF
v_gene: TRBV7-8; j_gene: TRBJ2-7; CDR3aa: CASSGGQGPYEQYF
v_gene: TRBV4-3; j_gene: TRBJ1-3; CDR3aa: CASSPRGLGNTIYF
v_gene: TRBV30; j_gene: TRBJ1-5; CDR3aa: CAWRGDRSNRPQHF
v_gene: TRBV6-6; j_gene: TRBJ1-1; CDR3aa: CASRPPGTEAFF
v_gene: TRBV4-3; j_gene: TRBJ2-1; CDR3aa: CASSQDSETYNEQFF
v_gene: TRBV7-2; j_gene: TRBJ1-3; CDR3aa: CASSLIWGLQGNTIYF
v_gene: TRBV2; j_gene: TRBJ1-5; CDR3aa: CASGEQGAGQPQHF
v_gene: TRBV5-4; j_gene: TRBJ2-1; CDR3aa: CASSLVVTALTDEQFF
v_gene: TRBV7-3; j_gene: TRBJ1-1; CDR3aa: CASSFGQGTEAFF
v_gene: TRBV5-6; j_gene: TRBJ2-3; CDR3aa: CASSLGGSTDTQYF
v_gene: TRBV2; j_gene: TRBJ1-5; CDR3aa: CASGAMQGNQPQHF
v_gene: TRBV2; j_gene: TRBJ1-1; CDR3aa: CASSQQGVENTEAFF
v_gene: TRBV6-4; j_gene: TRBJ2-2; CDR3aa: CASSDGTGVPGELFF
v_gene: TRBV5-1; j_gene: TRBJ2-2; CDR3aa: CASSPLNRGLTGELFF
v_gene: TRBV9; j_gene: TRBJ1-2; CDR3aa: CASSTQTGYGYTF
v_gene: TRBV6-5; j_gene: TRBJ1-6; CDR3aa: CASSYTTSRGTPLHF
v_gene: TRBV19; j_gene: TRBJ1-5; CDR3aa: CASSMVGQGQPQHF
v_gene: TRBV29-1; j_gene: TRBJ2-1; CDR3aa: CSVGTGGYNEQFF
v_gene: TRBV6-1; j_gene: TRBJ2-3; CDR3aa: CASSPQVPSTDTQYF
v_gene: TRBV11-2; j_gene: TRBJ2-7; CDR3aa: CASSLAATAYEQYF
v_gene: TRBV12-5; j_gene: TRBJ2-3; CDR3aa: CASGLERTGNTDTQYF
v_gene: TRBV18; j_gene: TRBJ1-5; CDR3aa: CNNRGNWQPQHF